The 29 T cell receptor beta chains presented below share a single source sample, sequenced in a study of blood T cell repertoires in COVID-19. The protocol was immunoSEQ multiplex PCR, while the TCRdb copy is restricted to in-frame clones and leaves out a portion. The sample includes 150,000 to 200,000 clones, roughly 80% of them seen just once. The source material was peripheral blood. These receptor sequences come from a human donor with acute or convalescent COVID-19. The donor label of this sample is uncertain.

The V and J genes are TRBV6-4 and TRBJ2-1; maybe TRBD1 (6 bases). Trimming took 8 bases from V and 10 from J, leaving 21 bases between them. From germline, CDR1 is MRHNA and CDR2 SNTAGT. CDR3 length: 14 residues. CDR3 loop: CASSPQGHGVEQFF. Written as DNA, the CDR3 is TGTGCCAGCTCCCCCCAGGGGCATGGGGTGGAGCAGTTCTTC.

The CDR3 reads CASSHGQTNEKLFF. For the CDR3, the DNA is TGTGCCAGTAGTCATGGACAGACTAATGAAAAACTGTTTTTT. The V gene is TRBV19, the J gene TRBJ1-4; a weak D match, TRBD1 (6 bases). V lost 5 bases and J lost 2, with 9 bases in between. The germline gives CDR1 LNHDA, CDR2 SQIVND (reference sequence). The CDR3 runs 14 residues. The variable domain in full, completed from reference TRBV19 and TRBJ1-4, reads DGGITQSPKYLFRKEGQNVTLSCEQNLNHDAMYWYRQDPGQGLRLIYYSQIVNDFQKGDIAEGYSVSREKKESFPLTVTSAQKNPTAFYLCASSHGQTNEKLFFGSGTQLSVL.

V and J are TRBV30 and TRBJ2-2; D is perhaps TRBD1 (5 bases). CDR3 length: 14 residues. Germline CDR1 GTSNPN, CDR2 SVGIG (reference sequence). Trimming pared 3 bases from V and 4 bases from J, leaving 12 bases between. CDR3: CAWRGGAFTGELFF. The CDR3 bases are TGTGCCTGGAGGGGTGGGGCATTCACCGGGGAGCTGTTTTTT. Supplemented by reference TRBV30 and TRBJ2-2, the full variable domain reads SQTIHQWPATLVQPVGSPLSLECTVEGTSNPNLYWYRQAAGRGLQLLFYSVGIGQISSEVPQNLSASRPQDRQFILSSKKLLLSDSGFYLCAWRGGAFTGELFFGEGSRLTVL.

V is TRBV5-4 and J is TRBJ2-7; 10 bases align to TRBD2. V gave up 2 bases and J gave up 2 bases; unmatched junction bases: 7. CDR3 length equals 16 residues. The germline V gene has CDR1 SGHNT and CDR2 YYREEE (reference sequence). CDR3 amino acids: CASSFPTSGKAYEQYF. For the CDR3, the DNA is TGTGCCAGCAGCTTCCCCACTAGCGGGAAAGCCTACGAGCAGTACTTC.

CDR3 amino acids: CASSRNTEAFF. The CDR3, as DNA: TGTGCCAGCAGTCGGAACACTGAAGCTTTCTTT. The rearrangement uses TRBV6-2 or TRBV6-3 and TRBJ1-1; no definite D call. This CDR3 comprises 11 residues. Germline CDR1 is MNHEY and CDR2 is SVGEGT. V shed 5 bases and J shed 1 base, with 2 bases lying between them.

V is TRBV18 and J is TRBJ2-1, with 12 bases identical to TRBD2. The junction had 4 bases not matched to a gene; V was cut back by 0 bases and J by 7 bases. The germline CDR1 and CDR2 sequences are KGHSH and LQKENI. This CDR3 has 16 amino acids. CDR3: CASSPPSSGRGNEQFF. The DNA for the CDR3 is TGTGCCAGCTCACCACCGTCTAGCGGGAGGGGGAATGAGCAGTTCTTC. Together with reference TRBV18 and TRBJ2-1, the CDR3 gives the full variable domain: NAGVMQNPRHLVRRRGQEARLRCSPMKGHSHVYWYRQLPEEGLKFMVYLQKENIIDESGMPKERFSAEFPKEGPSILRIQQVVRGDSAAYFCASSPPSSGRGNEQFFGPGTRLTVL.

The chain joins TRBV27 to TRBJ2-3, with TRBD2 as a possible D gene (6 bases). Germline loops: CDR1 MNHEY, CDR2 SMNVEV (reference sequence). This CDR3 comprises 13 residues. The ends were cut back, 2 bases at V and 3 bases at J, with 6 bases in the middle. As DNA, the CDR3 is TGTGCCAGCAGTTTAGGGGGGACAGATACGCAGTATTTT. Translating it yields CASSLGGTDTQYF.

The chain recombines TRBV10-3 with TRBJ1-4; weak D call: TRBD1 (5 bases). V lost 6 bases and J lost 8, with 13 bases in between. There are 13 residues in the CDR3. Germline V gene lookup returns CDR1 ENHRY and CDR2 SYGVKD. The CDR3 is CAIRGEPSEKLFF. In DNA, the CDR3 is TGTGCCATCAGAGGGGAACCATCGGAAAAACTGTTTTTT.

This chain links TRBV11-2 with TRBJ1-3; a possible D gene is TRBD1 (5 bases). The CDR3 is made up of 16 amino acids. V was trimmed by 1 base and J by 2 bases, leaving 12 bases between them. Germline assignment: CDR1 SGHAT and CDR2 FQNNGV. The CDR3 bases are TGTGCCAGCAGCTTAGGAACGGCAGGGACTGGAAACACCATATATTTT. Protein product: CASSLGTAGTGNTIYF.

The V call is TRBV11-3, the J call TRBJ2-7; no clear D gene. Trimming left V 0 bases short and J 6 bases short, with 9 bases between. CDR1 is SGHNT, CDR2 YENEEA, per germline. The CDR3 runs to 13 residues. The DNA for the CDR3 is TGTGCCAGCAGCTTAGACTCCCTTCGCGAGCAGTACTTC. Translating gives CASSLDSLREQYF.

V is TRBV12-3 or TRBV12-4 and J is TRBJ2-5; tentative D call: TRBD1 (5 bases). V shed 6 bases and J shed 4 bases, with 6 bases lying between them. The CDR3 spans 11 residues. The CDR3 DNA follows: TGTGCCAGCAGGGGGCGAGAGACCCAGTACTTC. Translation: CASRGRETQYF.

In its sample, this clone was seen once. This chain joins TRBV10-3 and TRBJ1-3; 8 positions match TRBD1. V lost 10 bases and J lost 6; bases outside the gene matches: 11. The CDR3 runs to 14 residues. The germline V gene encodes CDR1 ENHRY and CDR2 SYGVKD. DNA for the CDR3: TGTGCCAACCAGGACAGGGTAGAAGTAAACACCATATATTTT. Amino acids: CANQDRVEVNTIYF.

The rearrangement uses TRBV30 and TRBJ1-2, with 10 bases that match TRBD1. Germline-derived CDR1 and CDR2 are GTSNPN and SVGIG (reference sequence). The CDR3 has 15 amino acids. Trimming removed 5 bases from V and 8 bases from J; junction bases left unmatched: 14. The CDR3: CAWEGLSGQGIGYTF. The CDR3 nucleotides are TGTGCCTGGGAGGGATTATCGGGACAGGGGATCGGCTACACCTTC.

V is TRBV7-2 and J is TRBJ2-2; 12 bases align to TRBD2. Germline lookup yields CDR1 SGHTA and CDR2 FQGNSA. The J segment lost 4 bases and the V segment lost 7 bases, leaving 1 base of the junction unmatched. The CDR3 covers 14 residues. For the CDR3, the DNA is TGTGCCAGCACTAGCGGGAGGGTCACCGGGGAGCTGTTTTTT. Protein: CASTSGRVTGELFF.

This sequence joins TRBV10-3 and TRBJ1-2; D ambiguous. Trimming stripped 0 bases from V and 4 bases from J, with 9 bases between. Germline values: CDR1 ENHRY, CDR2 SYGVKD. This CDR3 is 14 amino acids long. The CDR3 DNA sequence: TGTGCCATCAGTGAGTCGGGAGAGCTCTATGGCTACACCTTC. Translated: CAISESGELYGYTF.

V gene TRBV2 combines with J gene TRBJ1-6; 7 bases line up with TRBD1. The CDR3 runs to 15 residues. The germline V gene encodes CDR1 SNHLY and CDR2 FYNNEI. V was pared by 6 bases and J by 6 bases, with 8 bases of the junction left unmatched. CDR3 protein: CASRSLGQANSPLHF. CDR3 nucleotide sequence: TGTGCCAGCAGGTCCTTAGGACAGGCTAATTCACCCCTCCACTTT.

The sample holds one count of this clone. V gene TRBV25-1 combines with J gene TRBJ1-2, with 8 bases identical to TRBD1. The J segment lost 4 bases and the V segment lost 6 bases, leaving 4 bases of the junction unmatched. This CDR3 region has 13 residues. CDR1 MGHDK and CDR2 SYGVNS come from the germline V gene. CDR3 bases: TGTGCCAGCAGCAGGGGGCTTAGCTATGGCTACACCTTC. It encodes CASSRGLSYGYTF.

J is TRBJ2-5 and V is TRBV28; weak D call: TRBD2 (6 bases). Trimming pared 5 bases from V and 0 bases from J, leaving 13 bases between. Germline V lookup: CDR1 MDHEN, CDR2 SYDVKM. The CDR3 covers 15 residues. The CDR3 is CASSPQVADQETQYF. The CDR3 DNA is TGTGCCAGCAGTCCCCAGGTAGCGGACCAAGAGACCCAGTACTTC.

V is TRBV6-7 and J is TRBJ1-6, with 7 bases aligning to TRBD1. TRBV6-7 is sorted into the ORF group, with uncertain function. CDR3 size: 15 residues. The V segment lost 2 bases and the J segment 7 bases; nucleotides outside the gene matches: 5. The CDR3 here is CASSYPSDRNSPLHF. The CDR3 region has the DNA TGTGCCAGCAGTTACCCCTCGGACAGGAATTCACCCCTCCACTTT.

This clone showed up many times. V gene TRBV10-1 combines with J gene TRBJ1-6; the D gene is possibly TRBD1 (5 bases). CDR1 is WNHNN and CDR2 is SYGVQD in the germline V gene (reference sequence). The V end lost 0 bases, the J end lost 12 bases, and 9 bases lay between the germline ends. This CDR3 has 13 residues. CDR3 amino acids: CASSESGGRPLHF. CDR3 coding DNA: TGCGCCAGCAGTGAGTCCGGGGGAAGACCCCTCCACTTT.

DNA for the CDR3: TGTGCCAGCAGTTACAGACAGGGGCGTTCACCCCTCCACTTT. This gives the protein CASSYRQGRSPLHF. The gene calls are TRBV6-5 and TRBJ1-6; 8 nucleotides line up with TRBD1. With V trimmed by 2 bases and J by 9 bases, 3 bases remained unmatched. The germline CDR1 and CDR2 sequences are MNHEY and SVGAGI. The CDR3 sequence is 14 residues long.

The V and J genes are TRBV28 and TRBJ2-1, with a tentative D call TRBD2 (5 bases). Germline V gene data show CDR1 as MDHEN and CDR2 as SYDVKM. V lost 6 bases, J lost 5 bases, and 11 bases lay in between. This CDR3 region has 13 residues. CDR3 sequence reads: CASSRGFNNEQFF. The DNA of the CDR3 is TGTGCCAGCAGCCGCGGGTTCAACAATGAGCAGTTCTTC.

Only a few counts were recorded for this clone. The V and J genes are TRBV7-2 and TRBJ2-6; D is unresolved. Per the germline V gene, CDR1 is SGHTA and CDR2 is FQGNSA. Trimming left V 2 bases short and J 2 bases short, with 13 bases between. The CDR3 consists of 17 residues. The CDR3 here is CASSLNFIATGANVLTF. The CDR3 bases are TGTGCCAGCAGCTTAAACTTTATAGCTACTGGGGCCAACGTCCTGACTTTC.

This sequence joins TRBV19 and TRBJ2-1; TRBD1 matches 8 bases. Per germline, CDR1 LNHDA and CDR2 SQIVND (reference sequence). J gave up 7 bases and V 3 bases, and 8 bases lay outside the gene matches. This CDR3 has 15 amino acids. CDR3 protein: CASSMGRGRRNEQFF. CDR3 bases: TGTGCCAGTAGTATGGGCAGGGGGCGGAGGAATGAGCAGTTCTTC.

The chain joins TRBV19 to TRBJ2-3, with TRBD1 as a possible D gene (6 bases). The CDR3 length is 16 residues. Germline V gene data show CDR1 as LNHDA and CDR2 as SQIVND (reference sequence). With 5 bases removed from V and 3 bases from J, the gap between germline ends came to 18 bases. CDR3 loop: CASSPLGASATDTQYF. The CDR3 DNA follows: TGTGCCAGTAGTCCTCTGGGGGCCTCAGCAACAGATACGCAGTATTTT.

The chain carries TRBV14 and TRBJ1-1; tentative D call: TRBD1 (5 bases). The germline V and J ends were trimmed by 4 bases and 2 bases, with 11 bases remaining between them. Per germline, CDR1 SGHDN and CDR2 FVKESK. The CDR3 totals 14 residues. The CDR3 DNA sequence: TGTGCCAGCAGCCCCGACAGAGACAACACTGAAGCTTTCTTT. Translated: CASSPDRDNTEAFF.

Only a few counts were recorded for this clone. The J gene is TRBJ2-7, the V gene TRBV6-5; TRBD1 matches 9 bases. Germline assignment: CDR1 MNHEY and CDR2 SVGAGI. CDR3 length: 14 residues. Unmatched junction bases numbered 5, after V lost 6 bases and J lost 2 bases. In DNA form, the CDR3 reads TGTGCCAGCAGCCGGGACAGGGCCCCCTACGAGCAGTACTTC. Translation gives CASSRDRAPYEQYF.

The gene calls are TRBV5-6 and TRBJ2-3, with D tentatively TRBD2 (6 bases). Germline CDR1 is SGHDT and CDR2 is YYEEEE. The V gene lost 3 bases and the J gene lost 5 bases, with 28 bases spanning the gap. This CDR3 is 19 amino acids long. CDR3 protein: CASSSLLPGTALEGDTQYF. The CDR3 DNA reads TGTGCCAGCAGCTCGCTACTACCCGGGACTGCCCTCGAGGGAGATACGCAGTATTTT.

The V gene is TRBV28, the J gene TRBJ2-3; D perhaps matches TRBD1 (5 bases). Trimming cost V 5 bases and J 4 bases, with 10 bases left between them. Per the germline V gene, CDR1 is MDHEN and CDR2 is SYDVKM. This CDR3 contains 13 residues. The CDR3 protein is CASSRKGADTQYF. The CDR3 DNA follows: TGTGCCAGCAGTAGGAAAGGGGCAGATACGCAGTATTTT.